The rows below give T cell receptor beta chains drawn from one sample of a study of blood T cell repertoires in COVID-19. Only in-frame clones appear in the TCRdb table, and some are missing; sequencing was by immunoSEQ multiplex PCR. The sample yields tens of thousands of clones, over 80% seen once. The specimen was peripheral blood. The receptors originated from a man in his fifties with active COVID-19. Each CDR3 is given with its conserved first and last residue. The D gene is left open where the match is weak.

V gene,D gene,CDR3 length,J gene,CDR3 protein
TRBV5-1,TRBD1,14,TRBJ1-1,CASSQTGGDTEAFF
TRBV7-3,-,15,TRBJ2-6,CASSHGGSGANVLTF
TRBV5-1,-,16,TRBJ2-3,CASSPSPGSGTDTQYF
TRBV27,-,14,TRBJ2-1,CASSTGQVKNEQFF
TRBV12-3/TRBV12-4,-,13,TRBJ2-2,CASSQGLGGELFF
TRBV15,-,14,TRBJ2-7,CATSSGGREYEQYF
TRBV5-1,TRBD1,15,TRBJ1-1,CASSSRTGGNTEAFF
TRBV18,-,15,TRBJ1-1,CASSPRWQGNTEAFF
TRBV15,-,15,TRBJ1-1,CATSRDSGSSTEAFF
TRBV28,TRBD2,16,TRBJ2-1,CASRKWGTSGSNEQFF
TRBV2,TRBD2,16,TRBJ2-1,CASSEGRGGLFAEQFF
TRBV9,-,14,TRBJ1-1,CASSVVTGSTEAFF
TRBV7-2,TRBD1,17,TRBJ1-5,CASSFVTGTGLGQPQHF
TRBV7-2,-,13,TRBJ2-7,CASSLQGSHEQYF
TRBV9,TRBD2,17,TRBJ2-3,CASSVDIRTSSPDTQYF
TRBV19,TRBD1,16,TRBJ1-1,CASSTTGGLMNTEAFF
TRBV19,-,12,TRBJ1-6,CASGLLNSPLHF
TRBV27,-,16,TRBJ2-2,CASSGAGTSNTGELFF
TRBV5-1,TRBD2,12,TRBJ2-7,CASGGGDGEQYF
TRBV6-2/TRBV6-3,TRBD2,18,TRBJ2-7,CASSRNQYSGGASYEQYF
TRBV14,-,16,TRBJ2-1,CASSQDVAQLHNEQFF
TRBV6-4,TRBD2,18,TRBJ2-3,CASSPTSGGARQADTQYF
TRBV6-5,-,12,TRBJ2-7,CASSPGTHEQYF
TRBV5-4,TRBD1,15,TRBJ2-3,CASSLGQGVTDTQYF
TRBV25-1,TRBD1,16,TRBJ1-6,CASISSRDRWNSPLHF
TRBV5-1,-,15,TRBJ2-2,CASSLDGVNTGELFF
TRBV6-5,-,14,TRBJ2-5,CASNRGPAQETQYF
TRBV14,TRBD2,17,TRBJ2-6,CASSQRGGAGGANVLTF
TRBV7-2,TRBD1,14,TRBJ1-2,CASSRDRGLYGYTF
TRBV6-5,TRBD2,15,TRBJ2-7,CASSYSLAGMGEQYF
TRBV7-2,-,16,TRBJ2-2,CASSLARPDQAGELFF
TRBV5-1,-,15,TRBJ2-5,CASSPLIGAQETQYF
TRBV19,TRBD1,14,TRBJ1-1,CASSNRGEDTEAFF
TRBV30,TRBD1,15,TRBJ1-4,CAWSEQQGALGKLFF
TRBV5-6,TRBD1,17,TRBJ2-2,CASSHSPQGADTGELFF
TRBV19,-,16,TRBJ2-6,CASRGGGFSGANVLTF
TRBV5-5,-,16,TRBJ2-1,CASSPTSPGSYNEQFF
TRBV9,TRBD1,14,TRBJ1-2,CASSTLQGAYGYTF
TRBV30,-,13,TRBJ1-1,CAWSPGSGAEAFF
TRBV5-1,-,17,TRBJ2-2,CASSLRTGATNTGELFF
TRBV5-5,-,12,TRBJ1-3,CASSRDEDTIYF
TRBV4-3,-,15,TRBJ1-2,CASSQEVELVNGYTF